Sequencing of this T cell receptor (beta chain) was carried out in a study of cytomegalovirus exposure and HLA in healthy donors. Unmatched junction bases numbered 8, after V lost 0 bases and J lost 3 bases. Germline assignment: CDR1 SNHLY and CDR2 FYNNEI. CDR3 length equals 16 residues. This clone came up once. No antigen is known for it. Overall study findings and caveats: Presence/absence analyses supposed approximately even sequencing depth among donors. V- and J-gene trimming of TCR beta was linked (in a later analysis) to a missense DCLRE1C variant.

The PCR was carried out with 60 Vbeta primers and 13 Jbeta primers. Profiled with immunoSEQ multiplex PCR; TCRdb holds only in-frame clones, not every one. The sample yields 99,000 or so clones, roughly 79% seen once. Material: PBMCs. The genes are TRBV2 and TRBJ2-7, with 7 bases matching TRBD2. This TCR came from a middle-aged man in good health and CMV-seronegative. CDR3 region: CASSEARWGRGYEQYF. The CDR3, as DNA: TGTGCCAGCAGTGAAGCGCGCTGGGGGAGGGGCTACGAGCAGTACTTC. Combining the CDR3 with reference TRBV2 and TRBJ2-7 gives the whole variable domain EPEVTQTPSHQVTQMGQEVILRCVPISNHLYFYWYRQILGQKVEFLVSFYNNEISEKSEIFDDQFSVERPDGSNFTLKIRSTKLEDSAMYFCASSEARWGRGYEQYFGPGTRLTVT.